This T cell receptor beta chain was captured in a study of T-cell memory formation after mild COVID-19. Study-wide context: TCR clusters were mostly confined to one donor each.

TCRdb ran MiXCR on the 5' RACE reads and lists one entry per CDR3 protein. The table records a few hundred thousand distinct CDR3 sequences, more than 25% of them present only once. CDR3 length: 15 amino acids. CDR1 LNHNV and CDR2 YYDKDF come from the germline V gene (reference sequence). Between the trimmed V and J ends, which lost 1 base and 1 base, there was a span of 11 bases. The V gene is TRBV15, the J gene TRBJ2-7; D might be TRBD2 (6 bases). This TCR derives from an adult woman who had mild COVID-19 (a few samples of this study predate the infection). Cell type and time point are not known. The material sequenced was PBMCs or a T cell subset sorted from them (not recorded which). The CDR3 DNA reads TGTGCCACCAGCAGAGGCGGGACCCATTCCTACGAGCAGTACTTC. It translates to CATSRGGTHSYEQYF.